These 20 T cell receptor beta chains share one sample of origin, sequenced in a study of cytomegalovirus exposure and HLA in healthy donors (TCRdb year 2017). The library was prepared using the immunoSEQ multiplex PCR assay. The multiplex PCR relied on a mix of 60 forward primers for TCR Vbeta segments and 13 reverse primers for TCR Jbeta segments. TCRdb provides this immuneACCESS table in a form limited to in-frame rearrangements. Some clones are lacking; in checked studies, under half of them reflect an unresolved V gene, and why the rest are absent is not known. Present in this sample are about 170,000 clones, 60% to 80% of which were seen just once. Over 2.5% of the sample lies in the top ten. The specimen sequenced was PBMCs. Receptors were obtained from a female donor in good health and CMV-seronegative.

The V and J genes are TRBV5-1 and TRBJ2-3, with TRBD2 matching 12 bases. CDR1 is SGHRS and CDR2 is YFSETQ in the germline V gene. After removal of 3 bases from V and 4 bases from J, the junction contained 3 bases not matched to a gene. There are 15 residues in the CDR3. The CDR3 nucleotides read TGCGCCAGCAGCTCTAGCGGGGGGGGCGCAGATACGCAGTATTTT. This gives the protein CASSSSGGGADTQYF.

CDR3 in DNA: TGTGCCAGCAGCTTAGCAGGGAACACTGAAGCTTTCTTT. Its protein is CASSLAGNTEAFF. The chain carries TRBV11-3 and TRBJ1-1; D is unresolved. The germline V gene has CDR1 SGHNT and CDR2 YENEEA. Trimming took 1 base from V and 1 from J, leaving 4 bases between them. CDR3 length: 13 amino acids.

The rearrangement uses TRBV5-3 and TRBJ2-7; 7 bases fit TRBD1. TRBV5-3 qualifies as an ORF whose function is uncertain. CDR3 length equals 15 residues. Germline trimming cut 2 bases from V and 2 bases from J; bases unmatched to any gene: 7. The CDR3 loop is CARSFRGPFTYEQYF. The CDR3 nucleotides are TGTGCCAGAAGCTTTAGGGGGCCTTTCACCTACGAGCAGTACTTC.

The table lists this clone with a few counts. The chain has TRBV5-4 and TRBJ1-1; D possibly corresponds to TRBD1 (6 bases). CDR1 and CDR2 from the germline V gene are SGHNT and YYREEE (reference sequence). The ends were cut back, 0 bases at V and 2 bases at J, with 11 bases in the middle. CDR3 size: 15 residues. As DNA, the CDR3 is TGTGCCAGCAGCTTGGTTGGACAGCAAAACACTGAAGCTTTCTTT. Translation: CASSLVGQQNTEAFF.

The chain combines TRBV30 with TRBJ1-3; D ambiguous. Between the trimmed V and J ends, which lost 2 bases and 0 bases, there was a span of 14 bases. CDR1 and CDR2 (germline): GTSNPN, SVGIG (reference sequence). The CDR3 is made up of 16 amino acids. The CDR3 region has the DNA TGTGCCTGGAGTACGTGGCGGGGTCTCTCTGGAAACACCATATATTTT. This encodes CAWSTWRGLSGNTIYF.

This chain joins TRBV2 and TRBJ1-4; D is ambiguous. The CDR3 has 16 residues. Trimming removed 5 bases at V and 0 bases at J, with 13 bases between. The germline V gene has CDR1 SNHLY and CDR2 FYNNEI. CDR3 in amino acids: CASSPPQTATNEKLFF. The CDR3 nucleotides read TGTGCCAGCAGTCCTCCCCAGACTGCAACTAATGAAAAACTGTTTTTT.

The rearrangement uses TRBV19 and TRBJ2-7; D may be TRBD2 (5 bases). Trimming left V 5 bases short and J 6 bases short, with 29 bases between. Germline V CDR1 and CDR2: LNHDA, SQIVND (reference sequence). The CDR3 runs 18 residues. CDR3 sequence reads: CASSAGSRAGGVYREQYF. DNA for the CDR3: TGTGCCAGTAGTGCCGGTTCTCGGGCGGGCGGCGTCTATCGCGAGCAGTACTTC. Filled out from reference TRBV19 and TRBJ2-7, the complete variable domain reads DGGITQSPKYLFRKEGQNVTLSCEQNLNHDAMYWYRQDPGQGLRLIYYSQIVNDFQKGDIAEGYSVSREKKESFPLTVTSAQKNPTAFYLCASSAGSRAGGVYREQYFGPGTRLTVT.

This clone was seen only a few times. The CDR3 bases are TGTGCCAGCAGTTTTCTCCAGGGAGAAAAACTGTTTTTT. Amino acids: CASSFLQGEKLFF. V and J are TRBV28 and TRBJ1-4; tentative D call: TRBD1 (5 bases). The CDR3 totals 13 residues. Trimming stripped 3 bases from V and 8 bases from J, with 10 bases between. Germline CDR1 is MDHEN and CDR2 is SYDVKM.

This clone came up a few times. This chain joins TRBV6-1 and TRBJ2-1; no firm D call. The CDR3 is 11 residues long. Trimming removed 4 bases at V and 15 bases at J, with 13 bases between. Per germline, CDR1 MNHNS and CDR2 SASEGT. DNA for the CDR3: TGTGCCAGCAGTGGGGCAGGTCGGCGGTTCTTC. Amino acids: CASSGAGRRFF.

The chain joins TRBV7-3 to TRBJ2-6; 7 positions match TRBD2. The ends lost 1 base at V and 4 bases at J; junction bases unmatched: 7. Germline CDR1 and CDR2: SGHTA and FQGTGA. This CDR3 region has 17 residues. The CDR3 sequence is CASSLNGGGAGANVLTF. CDR3 in DNA: TGTGCCAGCAGCTTAAACGGGGGAGGGGCCGGGGCCAACGTCCTGACTTTC.

The genes are TRBV5-1 and TRBJ2-5; TRBD1 might be the D (6 bases). The V gene lost 0 bases and the J gene lost 2 bases, with 14 bases spanning the gap. Per germline, CDR1 SGHRS and CDR2 YFSETQ. The CDR3 totals 16 residues. CDR3 loop: CASSLGQVERQETQYF. CDR3 in DNA: TGCGCCAGCAGCTTGGGACAGGTTGAGAGGCAAGAGACCCAGTACTTC.

This chain links TRBV7-8 with TRBJ1-2; possibly TRBD1 for D (5 bases). The CDR3 has 15 residues. Trimming left V 5 bases short and J 4 bases short, with 17 bases between. Germline CDR1 reads SGHVS; CDR2 reads FQNEAQ. CDR3: CASSETTDVAYGYTF. CDR3 nucleotides: TGTGCCAGCAGCGAGACGACAGATGTGGCCTATGGCTACACCTTC. The variable domain in full, completed from reference TRBV7-8 and TRBJ1-2, reads GAGVSQSPRYKVAKRGQDVALRCDPISGHVSLFWYQQALGQGPEFLTYFQNEAQLDKSGLPSDRFFAERPEGSVSTLKIQRTQQEDSAVYLCASSETTDVAYGYTFGSGTRLTVV.

The V and J genes are TRBV4-2 and TRBJ2-5; 8 bases line up with TRBD2. CDR3 length: 18 residues. Germline lookup yields CDR1 LGHNA and CDR2 YNFKEQ. J lost 7 bases, V lost 0 bases, and 16 bases had no gene match. CDR3 in amino acids: CASSQDDAGSGAPGTQYF. The CDR3 nucleotides read TGTGCCAGCAGCCAAGATGACGCAGGTAGCGGGGCCCCAGGGACCCAGTACTTC.

V gene TRBV30 combines with J gene TRBJ1-2, with D hard to call. This CDR3 has 12 residues. With 2 bases removed from V and 8 bases from J, the gap between germline ends came to 12 bases. Looked up from germline, CDR1 is GTSNPN and CDR2 is SVGIG (reference sequence). The CDR3 DNA is TGTGCCTGGAGTATGATCGAGGGAGGCTACACCTTC. Residues: CAWSMIEGGYTF.

V is TRBV2 and J is TRBJ2-7, with TRBD1 matching 11 bases. Germline V gives CDR1 SNHLY, CDR2 FYNNEI. V was pared by 4 bases and J by 5 bases, with 7 bases of the junction left unmatched. The CDR3 length is 15 residues. CDR3 bases: TGTGCCAGCAGTGGAGGACAGGGGGCTTCCCACGAGCAGTACTTC. Protein: CASSGGQGASHEQYF.

This clone is a singleton in its sample. The chain is built from TRBV4-1 and TRBJ2-1; D is perhaps TRBD1 (5 bases). The CDR3 loop spans 15 amino acids. CDR1 is MGHRA and CDR2 is YSYEKL in the germline V gene. Trimming shortened V by 0 bases and J by 9 bases, and 15 bases separated the two germline ends. The CDR3, as DNA: TGCGCCAGCAGCCAAGAATTCGACAGCTTCCGTGAGCAGTTCTTC. Translated: CASSQEFDSFREQFF.

The chain employs TRBV7-8 and TRBJ2-4, with 10 positions matching TRBD1. Germline CDR1 SGHVS, CDR2 FQNEAQ. There are 20 residues in the CDR3. V lost 2 bases and J lost 2; bases outside the gene matches: 15. The CDR3 loop reads CASSLPPRAGQGMTKNIQYF. The CDR3 DNA reads TGTGCCAGCAGCTTACCCCCCCGCGCGGGACAGGGGATGACCAAAAACATTCAGTACTTC.

J is TRBJ1-6 and V is TRBV5-1; no clear D. The V end lost 0 bases, the J end lost 10 bases, and 5 bases lay between the germline ends. This CDR3 is 12 amino acids long. The V gene's germline CDR1 is SGHRS and CDR2 YFSETQ. CDR3 sequence: CASSLDNSPLHF. CDR3 coding DNA: TGCGCCAGCAGCTTGGACAACTCACCCCTCCACTTT.

J is TRBJ2-1 and V is TRBV5-1; D unclear. Per the germline V gene, CDR1 is SGHRS and CDR2 is YFSETQ. The CDR3 runs to 15 residues. Trimming removed 0 bases at V and 0 bases at J, with 7 bases between. The CDR3 loop is CASSLGAASYNEQFF. Here the CDR3 DNA reads TGCGCCAGCAGCTTGGGGGCAGCCTCCTACAATGAGCAGTTCTTC. The whole variable domain, remainder taken from reference TRBV5-1 and TRBJ2-1, is KAGVTQTPRYLIKTRGQQVTLSCSPISGHRSVSWYQQTPGQGLQFLFEYFSETQRNKGNFPGRFSGRQFSNSRSEMNVSTLELGDSALYLCASSLGAASYNEQFFGPGTRLTVL.

This clone was observed a handful of times. This rearrangement joins TRBV7-9 to TRBJ1-2, with D perhaps TRBD1 (6 bases). V gave up 6 bases and J gave up 4 bases, with 15 bases separating them. The CDR3 length is 14 residues. Germline CDR1 is SEHNR and CDR2 is FQNEAQ (reference sequence). Here the CDR3 reads CASSSIGTLYGYTF. The CDR3 DNA follows: TGTGCCAGCAGTTCGATCGGGACACTCTATGGCTACACCTTC.